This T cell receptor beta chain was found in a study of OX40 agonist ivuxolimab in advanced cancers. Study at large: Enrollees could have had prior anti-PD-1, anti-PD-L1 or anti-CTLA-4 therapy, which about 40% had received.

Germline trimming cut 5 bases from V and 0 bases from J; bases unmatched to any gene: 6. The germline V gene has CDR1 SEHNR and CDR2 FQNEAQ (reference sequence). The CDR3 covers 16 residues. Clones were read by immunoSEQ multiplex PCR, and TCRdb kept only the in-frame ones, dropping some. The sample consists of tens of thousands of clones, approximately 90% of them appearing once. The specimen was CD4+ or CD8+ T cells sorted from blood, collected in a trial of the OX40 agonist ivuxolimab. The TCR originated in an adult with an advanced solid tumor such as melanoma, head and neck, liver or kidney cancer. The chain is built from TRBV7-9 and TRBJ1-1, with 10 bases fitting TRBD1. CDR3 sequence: CASSPGGQGMNTEAFF. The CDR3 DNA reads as TGTGCCAGCAGCCCCGGGGGACAGGGGATGAACACTGAAGCTTTCTTT.